The rows below give T cell receptor beta chains drawn from one sample of a study of T-cell reconstitution after alpha-beta-depleted transplantation in children. One entry per CDR3 protein, called by TCRdb with MiXCR from the PCR reads. The table records around 670,000 distinct CDR3 sequences, under 15% of them present only once. The starting material was PBMCs, obtained before TCRalphabeta/CD19-depleted stem cell transplant. These TCRs come from a girl aged 2 to 9 with congenital amegakaryocytic thrombocytopenia, due to receive a stem cell transplant. Both conserved end residues are part of each CDR3. Fields, in order: clone size, V gene, J gene, D gene, CDR3 protein, CDR3 DNA. A D gene is named only where the DNA matches it firmly. For some rows the clone size is stated as once, few or many, or as a class when expanded; others skip it.

clone_size: .; v_call: TRBV11-2; j_call: TRBJ2-7; d_call: .; cdr3_aa: CASSSIAGQYEQYF; cdr3_nt: TGTGCCAGCAGCTCGATAGCGGGACAGTACGAGCAGTACTTC
clone_size: many; v_call: TRBV20-1; j_call: TRBJ1-1; d_call: .; cdr3_aa: CSARESGGGTEAFF; cdr3_nt: TGCAGTGCTAGGGAGTCGGGGGGAGGCACTGAAGCTTTCTTT
clone_size: few; v_call: TRBV7-2; j_call: TRBJ2-7; d_call: TRBD1; cdr3_aa: CASPSLGGRHFFYEQYF; cdr3_nt: TGTGCCAGCCCCTCTCTAGGGGGCAGACATTTTTTCTACGAGCAGTACTTC
clone_size: many; v_call: TRBV5-1; j_call: TRBJ1-1; d_call: .; cdr3_aa: CASNLGHLNTEAFF; cdr3_nt: TGCGCCAGCAACCTCGGACATCTGAACACTGAAGCTTTCTTT
clone_size: .; v_call: TRBV3-1; j_call: TRBJ1-1; d_call: TRBD1; cdr3_aa: CASSWRDSKAEAFF; cdr3_nt: TGTGCCAGCAGTTGGAGGGACAGCAAAGCTGAAGCTTTCTTT
clone_size: many; v_call: TRBV20-1; j_call: TRBJ2-1; d_call: .; cdr3_aa: CSARPLRAYNEQFF; cdr3_nt: TGCAGTGCTAGACCCCTACGGGCGTACAATGAGCAGTTCTTC
clone_size: many; v_call: TRBV7-9; j_call: TRBJ2-5; d_call: .; cdr3_aa: CASSRREETQYF; cdr3_nt: TGTGCCAGCAGCCGGCGCGAAGAGACCCAGTACTTC
clone_size: few; v_call: TRBV5-5; j_call: TRBJ2-7; d_call: TRBD2; cdr3_aa: CASSLDTGGVLYEQYF; cdr3_nt: TGTGCCAGCAGCTTGGATACGGGAGGCGTACTCTACGAGCAGTACTTC
clone_size: few; v_call: TRBV10-3; j_call: TRBJ2-1; d_call: TRBD2; cdr3_aa: CAISEPNSGSANEQFF; cdr3_nt: TGTGCCATCAGTGAACCTAATAGCGGGAGTGCGAATGAGCAGTTCTTC
clone_size: many; v_call: TRBV5-1; j_call: TRBJ2-5; d_call: .; cdr3_aa: CASSRRQAQETQYF; cdr3_nt: TGCGCCAGCAGCAGGAGACAAGCCCAAGAGACCCAGTACTTC
clone_size: .; v_call: TRBV5-1; j_call: TRBJ2-7; d_call: TRBD1; cdr3_aa: CASSSGTGNTYEQYF; cdr3_nt: TGCGCCAGCAGCTCCGGGACAGGGAATACCTACGAGCAGTACTTC
clone_size: many; v_call: TRBV20-1; j_call: TRBJ2-2; d_call: TRBD2; cdr3_aa: CSARPYRLAGKGTGELFF; cdr3_nt: TGCAGTGCTAGGCCTTACAGACTAGCGGGAAAAGGGACCGGGGAGCTGTTTTTT
clone_size: few; v_call: TRBV7-7; j_call: TRBJ2-2; d_call: .; cdr3_aa: CASSSGVGELFF; cdr3_nt: TGTGCCAGCAGTTCTGGGGTCGGGGAGCTGTTTTTT
clone_size: .; v_call: TRBV12-3/TRBV12-4; j_call: TRBJ1-3; d_call: .; cdr3_aa: CASSRLGQIFGNTIYF; cdr3_nt: TGTGCCAGCAGTCGCCTCGGACAGATCTTCGGAAACACCATATATTTT
clone_size: .; v_call: TRBV7-9; j_call: TRBJ1-4; d_call: .; cdr3_aa: CASSFGGQGGEKLFF; cdr3_nt: TGTGCCAGCAGCTTTGGAGGGCAGGGTGGAGAAAAACTGTTTTTT
clone_size: many; v_call: TRBV20-1; j_call: TRBJ2-5; d_call: .; cdr3_aa: CSARGFSQETQYF; cdr3_nt: TGCAGTGCTAGGGGTTTTAGCCAAGAGACCCAGTACTTC
clone_size: .; v_call: TRBV20-1; j_call: TRBJ2-1; d_call: TRBD2; cdr3_aa: CSAPVPLAKSYNEQFF; cdr3_nt: TGCAGTGCCCCAGTCCCACTAGCGAAGTCCTACAATGAGCAGTTCTTC
clone_size: .; v_call: TRBV30; j_call: TRBJ2-1; d_call: .; cdr3_aa: CAWRPRHEQFF; cdr3_nt: TGTGCCTGGAGACCGCGCCATGAGCAGTTCTTC
clone_size: many; v_call: TRBV6-1; j_call: TRBJ2-7; d_call: TRBD1; cdr3_aa: CASSAIPSRGQGAYEQYF; cdr3_nt: TGTGCCAGCAGTGCAATTCCCTCCCGTGGACAGGGAGCCTACGAGCAGTACTTC
clone_size: many; v_call: TRBV29-1; j_call: TRBJ2-7; d_call: .; cdr3_aa: CSVETGLNSYEQYF; cdr3_nt: TGCAGCGTTGAAACAGGTTTAAATTCCTACGAGCAGTACTTC
clone_size: many; v_call: TRBV20-1; j_call: TRBJ2-3; d_call: TRBD2; cdr3_aa: CSAVTSGSTDTQYF; cdr3_nt: TGCAGTGCTGTTACTAGCGGGAGCACAGATACGCAGTATTTT
clone_size: .; v_call: TRBV14; j_call: TRBJ2-1; d_call: TRBD2; cdr3_aa: CASSHLLLSGKVHNEQFF; cdr3_nt: TGTGCCAGCAGCCACCTCCTACTTAGCGGGAAGGTCCACAATGAGCAGTTCTTC
clone_size: many; v_call: TRBV27; j_call: TRBJ1-1; d_call: .; cdr3_aa: CASSLISSRGGTEAFF; cdr3_nt: TGTGCCAGCAGTTTGATATCTTCGAGGGGTGGCACTGAAGCTTTCTTT
clone_size: many; v_call: TRBV5-1; j_call: TRBJ1-4; d_call: TRBD1; cdr3_aa: CASSTGTGVGEKLFF; cdr3_nt: TGCGCCAGCAGCACTGGGACAGGGGTCGGTGAAAAACTGTTTTTT
clone_size: few; v_call: TRBV29-1; j_call: TRBJ2-1; d_call: .; cdr3_aa: CSVEEPSSYNEQFF; cdr3_nt: TGCAGCGTTGAGGAGCCGAGCTCCTACAATGAGCAGTTCTTC
clone_size: .; v_call: TRBV7-9; j_call: TRBJ1-4; d_call: .; cdr3_aa: CASSTSRGHINEKLFF; cdr3_nt: TGTGCCAGCAGCACAAGCCGGGGGCACATTAATGAAAAACTGTTTTTT
clone_size: few; v_call: TRBV15; j_call: TRBJ2-5; d_call: TRBD1; cdr3_aa: CATSRDRGQGAYQETQYF; cdr3_nt: TGTGCCACCAGCAGAGATCGGGGACAGGGGGCGTACCAAGAGACCCAGTACTTC
clone_size: .; v_call: TRBV29-1; j_call: TRBJ1-2; d_call: TRBD1; cdr3_aa: CSVGTGGAVFGYTF; cdr3_nt: TGCAGCGTTGGAACAGGGGGCGCGGTATTTGGCTACACCTTC
clone_size: .; v_call: TRBV30; j_call: TRBJ1-4; d_call: .; cdr3_aa: CAWSVGQGSEKLFF; cdr3_nt: TGTGCCTGGAGTGTAGGCCAGGGGAGTGAAAAACTGTTTTTT
clone_size: many; v_call: TRBV20-1; j_call: TRBJ2-1; d_call: TRBD2; cdr3_aa: CSALERESHNEQFF; cdr3_nt: TGCAGTGCTTTAGAGCGGGAGTCCCACAATGAGCAGTTCTTC
clone_size: .; v_call: TRBV20-1; j_call: TRBJ2-7; d_call: TRBD2; cdr3_aa: CSASYSGGYYEQYF; cdr3_nt: TGCAGTGCTAGCTATAGCGGGGGGTACTACGAGCAGTACTTC
clone_size: few; v_call: TRBV28; j_call: TRBJ2-2; d_call: TRBD1; cdr3_aa: CASSLVQGATNTGELFF; cdr3_nt: TGTGCCAGCAGTTTAGTACAGGGGGCCACTAACACCGGGGAGCTGTTTTTT
clone_size: .; v_call: TRBV7-3; j_call: TRBJ2-3; d_call: .; cdr3_aa: CASSEGNRDTQYF; cdr3_nt: TGTGCCAGTTCGGAGGGCAATAGAGATACGCAGTATTTT
clone_size: many; v_call: TRBV6-2/TRBV6-3; j_call: TRBJ1-5; d_call: TRBD1; cdr3_aa: CASRRDSRFNQPQHF; cdr3_nt: TGTGCCAGCAGAAGGGACAGCAGATTTAATCAGCCCCAGCATTTT
clone_size: once; v_call: TRBV11-2; j_call: TRBJ2-6; d_call: .; cdr3_aa: CAGSLRGGSGANVLTF; cdr3_nt: TGTGCCGGCAGCTTGAGGGGCGGTTCTGGGGCCAACGTCCTGACTTTC
clone_size: few; v_call: TRBV6-1; j_call: TRBJ2-2; d_call: .; cdr3_aa: CAGLRGAGELFF; cdr3_nt: TGTGCCGGGCTAAGAGGGGCCGGGGAGCTGTTTTTT
clone_size: many; v_call: TRBV7-2; j_call: TRBJ1-1; d_call: .; cdr3_aa: CASSIAPGHSEAFF; cdr3_nt: TGTGCCAGCAGCATAGCTCCGGGACATTCGGAAGCTTTCTTT
clone_size: .; v_call: TRBV5-1; j_call: TRBJ2-5; d_call: .; cdr3_aa: CASSPADPQETQYF; cdr3_nt: TGCGCCAGCAGCCCGGCGGACCCACAAGAGACCCAGTACTTC
clone_size: many; v_call: TRBV6-1; j_call: TRBJ2-1; d_call: .; cdr3_aa: CASSSRQPSSYNEQFF; cdr3_nt: TGTGCCAGCAGCAGCCGACAGCCGAGCTCCTACAATGAGCAGTTCTTC
clone_size: .; v_call: TRBV14; j_call: TRBJ2-7; d_call: .; cdr3_aa: CASSRQPRDAQYF; cdr3_nt: TGTGCCAGCAGCCGCCAACCCCGGGACGCGCAGTACTTC